This T cell receptor (beta chain) derives from a study of blood T cell repertoires in COVID-19. Overall study: COVID-19 samples, acute and convalescent, were from the United States, Italy and Spain. In each case, the material was cDNA or gDNA derived from T cells, B-cell-depleted T cells, or PBMCs.

Per the original data handling: For nucleated cells, counts were estimated from reference gene primer amplification. Using immunoSEQ multiplex PCR, the repertoire was profiled, and TCRdb retains in-frame clones only, with some absent. That table is the source of V, J and clone size, and D and trimming were worked out from the DNA. This table has roughly 110,000 clones, 70% to 85% appearing once. The CDR3 contains 15 residues. V was cut by 4 bases and J by 2 bases, with 15 bases left in between. CDR1 and CDR2 from the germline V gene are MGHRA and YSYEKL. The sequencing sample was made of peripheral blood. This TCR came from a woman in her sixties with acute or convalescent COVID-19. This rearrangement joins TRBV4-1 to TRBJ2-7; TRBD1 is a possible D gene (5 bases). The CDR3 DNA is TGCGCCAGCAGCCCGGTGGGTGCCAGGGCCTACGAGCAGTACTTC. Protein: CASSPVGARAYEQYF.